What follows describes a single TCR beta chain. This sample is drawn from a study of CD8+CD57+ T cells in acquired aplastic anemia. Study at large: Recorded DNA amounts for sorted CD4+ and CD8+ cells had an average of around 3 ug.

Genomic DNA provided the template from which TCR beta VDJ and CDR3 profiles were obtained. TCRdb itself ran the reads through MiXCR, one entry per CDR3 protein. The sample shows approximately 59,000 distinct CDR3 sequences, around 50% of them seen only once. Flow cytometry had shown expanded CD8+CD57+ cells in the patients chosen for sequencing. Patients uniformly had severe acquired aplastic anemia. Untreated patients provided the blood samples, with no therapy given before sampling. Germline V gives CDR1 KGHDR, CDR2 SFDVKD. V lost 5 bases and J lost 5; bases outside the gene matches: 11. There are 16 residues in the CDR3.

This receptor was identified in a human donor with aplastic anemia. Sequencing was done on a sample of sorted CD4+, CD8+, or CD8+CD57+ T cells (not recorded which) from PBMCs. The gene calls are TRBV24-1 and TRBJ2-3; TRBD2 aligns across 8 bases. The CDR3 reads CATSGQDGRAGDTQYF. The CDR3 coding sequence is TGTGCCACCAGTGGTCAGGACGGGAGGGCCGGAGATACGCAGTATTTT.